The clone carrying this T cell receptor beta chain was recorded at least ten times. This sample stems from a study of regulatory T cells in long-lasting Graves disease. Study in general: Freshly diagnosed Graves' patients had used antithyroid drugs for under 3 months.

CDR3-region Arm-PCR and iRepertoire HTBI primers produced the TCR beta libraries. Via MiXCR, TCRdb re-called the multiplex PCR reads, giving one row per CDR3 protein. The data show approximately 210,000 distinct CDR3 sequences, around 16% seen once. Germline V gene sequence: CDR1 MDHEN, CDR2 SYDVKM. V dropped 1 base and J dropped 5; count of bases not matched to a gene: 7. This CDR3 is built from 15 residues. Time point noted: newly diagnosed GD, antithyroid drugs for less than 3 months. Extracted PBMC RNA gave rise to the TCR library. Into tubes containing EDTA, about 10 milliliters of peripheral blood were drawn.

The rearrangement uses TRBV28 and TRBJ1-1; 7 bases align to TRBD1. The specimen was peripheral blood mononuclear cells (PBMCs), collected at new diagnosis, from a patient treated with antithyroid drugs. The clonotype comes from a female donor with Graves disease. The CDR3 sequence is CASSLSGGQTTEAFF. CDR3 DNA: TGTGCCAGCAGTTTATCTGGGGGACAGACTACTGAAGCTTTCTTT.